The rows below give T cell receptor beta chains drawn from one sample of a study of response to subunit inactivated influenza vaccine. One entry per CDR3 protein, called by TCRdb with MiXCR from the RT-PCR reads. The sample contains 450,000 to 700,000 distinct CDR3 sequences, about 15% of which appear only once. The input for sequencing was PBMCs from blood, taken 11 to 12 days after vaccination. The source of these receptors is a man aged 45-60 years who received an inactivated influenza vaccine. Both conserved end residues are part of each CDR3. The D gene is left open where the match is weak. Clone size, where shown, is once, few, many, or a class for clones that have expanded.

v_call	d_call	clone_size	j_call	cdr3_nt	cdr3_aa
TRBV7-9	TRBD2	.	TRBJ2-1	TGTGCCAGCAGCCCCTTGACAAGGACTAGCTCCTACAATGAGCAGTTCTTC	CASSPLTRTSSYNEQFF
TRBV7-2	.	many	TRBJ2-3	TGTGCCAGCAGCCTATTTCAGCCACCTAGTCCGCAGTATTTT	CASSLFQPPSPQYF
TRBV4-3	.	.	TRBJ1-1	TGCGCCAGCAGCCAAGTGGCGGGCCGAGAGACTGAAGCTTTCTTT	CASSQVAGRETEAFF
TRBV4-3	.	.	TRBJ1-1	TGCGCCAGCAGCCATTTGGGAGGGAACACTGAAGCTTTCTTT	CASSHLGGNTEAFF
TRBV11-2	.	.	TRBJ2-3	TGTGCCAGCAGCCGTACCCCACGACAGGGAGGTTACACAGATACGCAGTATTTT	CASSRTPRQGGYTDTQYF
TRBV27	TRBD1	.	TRBJ2-5	TGTGCCAGCACGGGGACAGGGGACCGTCTAGAGACCCAGTACTTC	CASTGTGDRLETQYF
TRBV7-8	TRBD2	.	TRBJ2-5	TGTGCCAGCAGCTTAGCCGGGGGGGCGCCCCCCGAAGAGACCCAGTACTTC	CASSLAGGAPPEETQYF
TRBV24-1	TRBD2	.	TRBJ2-2	TGTGCCACCAAAGTGGGCAGCGGGATCGCGAACACCGGGGAGCTGTTTTTT	CATKVGSGIANTGELFF
TRBV27	TRBD1	.	TRBJ1-2	TGTGCCAGCAGTACCCGACAGGGCGGTTCGTATGGCTACACCTTC	CASSTRQGGSYGYTF
TRBV20-1	.	.	TRBJ2-4	TGCAGTGCCACGGGCCTGGCCAAAAACATTCAGTACTTC	CSATGLAKNIQYF
TRBV3-1	.	few	TRBJ2-1	TGTGCCAGCAGCCAAGCGTCAGCTTTCTACAATGAGCAGTTCTTC	CASSQASAFYNEQFF
TRBV20-1	.	.	TRBJ2-3	TGCAGTGCACCCCCGGGTATGAATACGCAGTATTTT	CSAPPGMNTQYF
TRBV10-3	.	few	TRBJ2-1	TGTGCCATCAATAGCGAAAATGAGCAGTTCTTC	CAINSENEQFF
TRBV7-9	TRBD2	.	TRBJ2-1	TGTGCCTCAACTGGGGGAGGGTCCCCCTCCTACAATGAGCAGTTCTTC	CASTGGGSPSYNEQFF
TRBV6-5	.	.	TRBJ2-7	TGTGCCAGCTCAAGGGGTCCGAACGAGCAGTACTTC	CASSRGPNEQYF
TRBV28	TRBD2	.	TRBJ2-5	TGTGCCAGCAGGCCACTAGCGGACCTCCAAGAGACCCAGTACTTC	CASRPLADLQETQYF
TRBV24-1	TRBD1	.	TRBJ2-3	TGTGCCACCAGTGATTTGGGGACAGGGGCCACAGATACGCAGTATTTT	CATSDLGTGATDTQYF
TRBV6-1	.	few	TRBJ2-7	TGTGCCAGCAGGGGTGGGGGACCCACCTACGAGCAGTACTTC	CASRGGGPTYEQYF
TRBV29-1	TRBD2	few	TRBJ2-1	TGCAGCGTTGCCGGGACTAGGCAGTTCTTC	CSVAGTRQFF
TRBV30	TRBD1	few	TRBJ1-5	TGTGCCTGGAGTGAAGGGACAGCCAGCAATCAGCCCCAGCATTTT	CAWSEGTASNQPQHF
TRBV7-2	TRBD2	few	TRBJ2-1	TGTGCCAGCAGCTTAGTAGTGGTAGCGGGAGTCAATGAGCAGTTCTTC	CASSLVVVAGVNEQFF
TRBV6-2/TRBV6-3	.	.	TRBJ2-7	TGTGCCAGCAGTTACGGTGGACAGCAACTATCCTACGAGCAGTACTTC	CASSYGGQQLSYEQYF
TRBV10-3	TRBD1	.	TRBJ2-7	TGTGCCATCTGTGAGCCGGGACAGGGGGCAAGTGAGCAGTACTTC	CAICEPGQGASEQYF
TRBV4-2	.	few	TRBJ2-7	TGTGCCAGCAGCCAAAGTACTAGCTACGAGCAGTACTTC	CASSQSTSYEQYF
TRBV7-8	TRBD2	.	TRBJ2-3	TGTGCCAGCACCCTCGGACTAGCGGGGGGTCCAGATACGCAGTATTTT	CASTLGLAGGPDTQYF
TRBV7-9	.	.	TRBJ2-3	TGTGCCAGCAGCTTAAAGGTGTTGCGGGCCAGCACAGATACGCAGTATTTT	CASSLKVLRASTDTQYF
TRBV11-1	TRBD2	few	TRBJ2-1	TGTGCCAGCAGCTTAGCCGATCTAGCGGGAGGATTCTGGGAGCAGTTCTTC	CASSLADLAGGFWEQFF